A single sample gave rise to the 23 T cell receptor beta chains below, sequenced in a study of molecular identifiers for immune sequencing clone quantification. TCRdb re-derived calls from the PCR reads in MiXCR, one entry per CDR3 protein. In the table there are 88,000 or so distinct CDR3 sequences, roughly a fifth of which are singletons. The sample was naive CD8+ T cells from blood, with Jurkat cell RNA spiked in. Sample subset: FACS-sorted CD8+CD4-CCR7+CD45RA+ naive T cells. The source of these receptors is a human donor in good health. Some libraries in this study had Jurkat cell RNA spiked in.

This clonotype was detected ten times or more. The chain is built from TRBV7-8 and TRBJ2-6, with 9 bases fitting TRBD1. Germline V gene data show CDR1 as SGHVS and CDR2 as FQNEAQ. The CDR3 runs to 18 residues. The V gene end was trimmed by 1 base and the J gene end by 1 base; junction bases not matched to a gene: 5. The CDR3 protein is CASSLVGTGPSGANVLTF. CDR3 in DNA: TGTGCCAGCAGCTTAGTTGGGACAGGGCCTTCTGGGGCCAACGTCCTGACTTTC.

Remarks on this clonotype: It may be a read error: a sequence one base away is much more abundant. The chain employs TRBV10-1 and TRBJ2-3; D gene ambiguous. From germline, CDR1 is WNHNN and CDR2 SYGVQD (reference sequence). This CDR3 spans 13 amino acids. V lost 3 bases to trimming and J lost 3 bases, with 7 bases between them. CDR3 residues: CASSDSVTDTQYF. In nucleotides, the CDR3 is TGCGCCAGCAGTGATTCGGTGACAGATACGCAGTATTTT.

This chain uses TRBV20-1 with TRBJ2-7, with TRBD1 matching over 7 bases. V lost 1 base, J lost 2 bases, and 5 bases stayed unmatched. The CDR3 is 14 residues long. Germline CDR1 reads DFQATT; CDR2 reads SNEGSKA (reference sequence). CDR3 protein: CSARGGDSTYEQYF. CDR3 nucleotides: TGCAGTGCTAGAGGTGGGGACAGTACCTACGAGCAGTACTTC.

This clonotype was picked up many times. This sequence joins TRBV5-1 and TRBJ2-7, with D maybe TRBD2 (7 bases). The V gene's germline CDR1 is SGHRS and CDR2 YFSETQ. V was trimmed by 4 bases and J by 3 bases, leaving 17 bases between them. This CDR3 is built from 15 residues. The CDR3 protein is CASSRDWGGVYEQYF. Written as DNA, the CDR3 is TGCGCCAGCAGCCGGGACTGGGGGGGCGTCTACGAGCAGTACTTC.

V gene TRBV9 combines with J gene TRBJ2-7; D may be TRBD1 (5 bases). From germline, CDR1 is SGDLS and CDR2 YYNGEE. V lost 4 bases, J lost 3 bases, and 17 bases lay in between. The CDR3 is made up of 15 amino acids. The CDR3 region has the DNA TGTGCCAGCAGCTCCAAAGGGGATTCCAACTACGAGCAGTACTTC. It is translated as CASSSKGDSNYEQYF.

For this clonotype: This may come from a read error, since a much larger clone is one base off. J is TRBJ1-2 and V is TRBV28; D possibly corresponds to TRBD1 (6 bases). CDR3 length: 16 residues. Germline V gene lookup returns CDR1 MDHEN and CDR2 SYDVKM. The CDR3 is CTSSLLIQGEVYGYAF. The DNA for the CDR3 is TGTACCAGCAGTTTACTTATACAGGGTGAGGTCTATGGCTACGCCTTC.

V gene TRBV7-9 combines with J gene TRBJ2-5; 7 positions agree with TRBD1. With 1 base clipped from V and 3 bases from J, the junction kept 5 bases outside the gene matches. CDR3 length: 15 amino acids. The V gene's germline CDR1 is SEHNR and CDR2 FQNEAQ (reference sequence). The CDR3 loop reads CASSLEVTGEETQYF. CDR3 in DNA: TGTGCCAGCAGCTTAGAAGTCACAGGGGAAGAGACCCAGTACTTC.

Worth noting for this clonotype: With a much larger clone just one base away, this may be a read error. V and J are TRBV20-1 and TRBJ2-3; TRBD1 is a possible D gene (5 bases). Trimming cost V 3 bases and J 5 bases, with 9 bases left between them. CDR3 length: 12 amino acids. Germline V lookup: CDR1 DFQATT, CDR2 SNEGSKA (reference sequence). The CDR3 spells CSARDTGDTQYF. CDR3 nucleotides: TGCAGTGCTAGGGACACCGGAGATACGCAGTATTTT.

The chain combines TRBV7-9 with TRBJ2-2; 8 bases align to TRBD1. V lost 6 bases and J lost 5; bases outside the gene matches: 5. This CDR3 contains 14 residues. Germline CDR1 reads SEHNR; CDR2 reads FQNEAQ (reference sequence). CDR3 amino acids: CASRRTGKTGELFF. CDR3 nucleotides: TGTGCCAGCAGGCGGACAGGGAAAACCGGGGAGCTGTTTTTT.

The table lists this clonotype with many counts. CDR3 nucleotides: TGTGCCAGCAGTCAGGGGGCTGAAGCTTTCTTT. Translation: CASSQGAEAFF. This sequence joins TRBV6-6 and TRBJ1-1; 7 bases align to TRBD1. Germline V gives CDR1 MNHNY, CDR2 SVGAGI (reference sequence). J gave up 6 bases and V 5 bases, and 0 bases lay outside the gene matches. CDR3 length: 11 residues.

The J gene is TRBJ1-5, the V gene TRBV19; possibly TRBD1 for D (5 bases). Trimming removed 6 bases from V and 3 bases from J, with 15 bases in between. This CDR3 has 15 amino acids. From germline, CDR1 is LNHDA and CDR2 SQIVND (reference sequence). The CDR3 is CASRLTRVLNQPQHF. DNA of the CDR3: TGTGCCAGTAGACTTACCAGGGTTCTCAATCAGCCCCAGCATTTT.

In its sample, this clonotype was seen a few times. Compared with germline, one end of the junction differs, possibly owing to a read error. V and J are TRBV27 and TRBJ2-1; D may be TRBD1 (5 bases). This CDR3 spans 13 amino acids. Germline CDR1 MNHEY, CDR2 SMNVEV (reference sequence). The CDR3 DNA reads TGTGCCAGCAGCAGCCGGCCCTCTGGACATGAAATCTTC. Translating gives CASSSRPSGHEIF.

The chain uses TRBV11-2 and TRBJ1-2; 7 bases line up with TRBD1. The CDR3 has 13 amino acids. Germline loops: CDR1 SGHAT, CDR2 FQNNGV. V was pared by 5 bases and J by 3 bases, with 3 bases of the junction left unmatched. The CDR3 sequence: CASSVGTDYGYTF. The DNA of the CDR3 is TGTGCCAGCAGCGTCGGGACAGACTATGGCTACACCTTC.

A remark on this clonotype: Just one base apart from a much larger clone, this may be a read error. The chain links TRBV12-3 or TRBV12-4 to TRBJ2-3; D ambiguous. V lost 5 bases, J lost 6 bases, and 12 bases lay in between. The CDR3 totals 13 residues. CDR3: CASSLATRDTQYF. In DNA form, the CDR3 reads TGTGCCAGCAGTCTTGCTACGCGGGATACGCAGTATTTT.

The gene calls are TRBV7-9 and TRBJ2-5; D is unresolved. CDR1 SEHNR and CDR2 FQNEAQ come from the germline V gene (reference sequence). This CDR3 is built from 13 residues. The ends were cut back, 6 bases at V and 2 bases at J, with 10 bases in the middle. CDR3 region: CASRLLNQETQYF. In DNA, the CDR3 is TGTGCCAGCAGGCTCCTGAATCAAGAGACCCAGTACTTC.

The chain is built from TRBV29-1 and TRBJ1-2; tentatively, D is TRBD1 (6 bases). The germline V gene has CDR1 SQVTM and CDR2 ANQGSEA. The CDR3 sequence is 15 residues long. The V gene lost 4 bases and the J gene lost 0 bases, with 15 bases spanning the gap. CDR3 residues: CSVVGGIGANYGYTF. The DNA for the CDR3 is TGCAGCGTTGTCGGGGGCATCGGAGCTAACTATGGCTACACCTTC.

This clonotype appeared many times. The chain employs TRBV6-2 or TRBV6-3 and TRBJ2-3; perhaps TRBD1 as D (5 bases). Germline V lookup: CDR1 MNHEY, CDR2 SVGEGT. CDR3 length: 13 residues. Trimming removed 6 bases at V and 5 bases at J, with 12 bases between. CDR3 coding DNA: TGTGCCAGCAGGACAAGGGGTCTAGATACGCAGTATTTT. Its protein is CASRTRGLDTQYF.

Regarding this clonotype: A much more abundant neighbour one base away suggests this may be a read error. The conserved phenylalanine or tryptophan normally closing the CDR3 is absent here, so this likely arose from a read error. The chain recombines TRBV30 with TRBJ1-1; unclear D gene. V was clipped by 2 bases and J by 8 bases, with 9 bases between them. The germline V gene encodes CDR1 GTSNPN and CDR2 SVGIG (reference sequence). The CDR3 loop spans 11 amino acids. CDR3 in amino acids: CAWSSTEEAFL. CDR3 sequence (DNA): TGTGCCTGGAGTTCGACTGAAGAAGCTTTCCTT.

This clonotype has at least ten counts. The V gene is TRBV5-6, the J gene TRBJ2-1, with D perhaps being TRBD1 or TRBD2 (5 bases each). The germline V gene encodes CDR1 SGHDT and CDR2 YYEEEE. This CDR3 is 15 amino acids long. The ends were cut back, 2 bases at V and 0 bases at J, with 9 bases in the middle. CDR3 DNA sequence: TGTGCCAGCAGCTTCGGGGACCGCTCCTACAATGAGCAGTTCTTC. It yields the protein CASSFGDRSYNEQFF.

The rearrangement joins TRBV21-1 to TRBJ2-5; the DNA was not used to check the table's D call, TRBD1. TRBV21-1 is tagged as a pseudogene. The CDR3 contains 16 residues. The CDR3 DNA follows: TGTGCCAGCAGCAAAGTCGGCAGGGGGGGACGTGAGACCCAGTACTTC. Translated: CASSKVGRGGRETQYF.

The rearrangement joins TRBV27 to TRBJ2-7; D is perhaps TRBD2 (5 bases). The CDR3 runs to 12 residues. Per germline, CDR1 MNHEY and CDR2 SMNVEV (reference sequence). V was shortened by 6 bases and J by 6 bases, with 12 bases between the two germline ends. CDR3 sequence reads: CASSQRAGEQYF. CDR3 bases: TGTGCCAGCAGCCAGAGGGCGGGCGAGCAGTACTTC.

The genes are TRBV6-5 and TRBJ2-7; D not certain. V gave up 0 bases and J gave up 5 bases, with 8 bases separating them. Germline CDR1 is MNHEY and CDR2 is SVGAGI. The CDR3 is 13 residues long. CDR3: CASSYSKLDEQYF. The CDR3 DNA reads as TGTGCCAGCAGTTACTCGAAGCTGGACGAGCAGTACTTC.

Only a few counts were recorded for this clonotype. CDR3 loop: CASSQGTDEAFF. The CDR3 DNA reads as TGTGCCAGCAGCCAAGGCACGGACGAAGCTTTCTTT. This chain joins TRBV4-2 and TRBJ1-1; D call uncertain. From germline, CDR1 is LGHNA and CDR2 YNFKEQ. The CDR3 covers 12 residues. Trimming shortened V by 1 base and J by 8 bases, and 8 bases separated the two germline ends.